The clone carrying this T cell receptor beta chain was seen a handful of times. No antigen is known for it. A much larger clone lies a single base off, so this may be a read error. These data come from a study of Graves' ophthalmopathy and Graves' hyperthyroidism. Overall study findings and caveats: Most expanded thyroid clonotypes above 0.001 frequency also appeared in blood. Ophthalmopathy could be told apart from stable hyperthyroidism by a 13-signature model (about 88% sensitivity, around 78% specificity).

Each hyperthyroidism patient was newly diagnosed, with under 2 months' duration, and aged 18 to 65. Pregnant or lactating patients and those with other autoimmune diseases or uncontrolled infections were excluded. Losses at the gene ends were 1 base for V and 6 bases for J; bases not matched to a gene: 5. This CDR3 spans 14 amino acids. Germline loops: CDR1 LNHNV, CDR2 YYDKDF (reference sequence). RNA transcripts were the template, and TCR beta CDR3 regions were amplified from them. First-round RT-PCR employed HTBI primers, with a second-round multiplex PCR after it. One entry per CDR3 protein results from TCRdb running MiXCR on the multiplex PCR reads. This repertoire shows roughly 1.1 million distinct CDR3 sequences, about 38% found once; its top ten account for 11%.

This chain joins TRBV15 and TRBJ2-7, with TRBD2 identical over 8 bases. Sequencing used peripheral blood or thyroid tissue (not recorded which). The sequence was obtained from an adult man with Graves' hyperthyroidism. CDR3 DNA sequence: TGTGCCACCAGCAGAGGCAACAGCGGGGGCGAGCAGTACTTC. Translation gives CATSRGNSGGEQYF.